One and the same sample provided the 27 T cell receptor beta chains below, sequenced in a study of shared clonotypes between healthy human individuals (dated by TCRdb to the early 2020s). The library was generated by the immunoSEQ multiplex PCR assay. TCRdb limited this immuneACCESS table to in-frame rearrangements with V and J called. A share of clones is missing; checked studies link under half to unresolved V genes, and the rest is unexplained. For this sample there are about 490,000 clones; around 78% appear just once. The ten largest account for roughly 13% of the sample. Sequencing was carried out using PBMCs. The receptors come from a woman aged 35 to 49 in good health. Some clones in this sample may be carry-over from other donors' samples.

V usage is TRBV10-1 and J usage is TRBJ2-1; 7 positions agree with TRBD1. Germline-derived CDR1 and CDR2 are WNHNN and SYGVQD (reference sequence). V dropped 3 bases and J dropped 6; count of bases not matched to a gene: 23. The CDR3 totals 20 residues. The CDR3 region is CASSEELRPIDRERTNEQFF. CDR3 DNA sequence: TGCGCCAGCAGTGAAGAACTTAGACCCATCGACAGGGAAAGGACCAATGAGCAGTTCTTC.

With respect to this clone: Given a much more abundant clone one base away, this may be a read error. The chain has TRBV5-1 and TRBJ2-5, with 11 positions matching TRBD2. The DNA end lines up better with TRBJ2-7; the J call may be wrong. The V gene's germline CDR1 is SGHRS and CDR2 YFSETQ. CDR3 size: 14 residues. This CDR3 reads CASSPTSGSYEQYF. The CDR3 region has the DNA TGCGCCAGCAGCCCAACTAGCGGGAGTTACGAGCAGTACTTC.

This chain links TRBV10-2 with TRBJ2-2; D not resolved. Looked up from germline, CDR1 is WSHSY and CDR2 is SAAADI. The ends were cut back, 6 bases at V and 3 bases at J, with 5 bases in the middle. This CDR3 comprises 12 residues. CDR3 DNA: TGCGCCAGCAGCTCCTACACCGGGGAGCTGTTTTTT. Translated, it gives CASSSYTGELFF.

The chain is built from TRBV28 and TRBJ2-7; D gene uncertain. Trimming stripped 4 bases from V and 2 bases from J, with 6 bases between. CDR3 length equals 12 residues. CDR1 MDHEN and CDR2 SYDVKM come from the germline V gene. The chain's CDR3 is CASSWNTYEQYF. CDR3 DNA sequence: TGTGCCAGCAGTTGGAACACCTACGAGCAGTACTTC.

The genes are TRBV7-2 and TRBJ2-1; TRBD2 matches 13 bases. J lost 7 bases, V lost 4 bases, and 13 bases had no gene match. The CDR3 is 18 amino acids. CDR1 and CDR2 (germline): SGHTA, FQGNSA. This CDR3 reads CASSSPRGTSGIGNEQFF. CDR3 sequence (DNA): TGTGCCAGCAGCTCCCCCCGGGGGACTAGCGGGATTGGGAATGAGCAGTTCTTC.

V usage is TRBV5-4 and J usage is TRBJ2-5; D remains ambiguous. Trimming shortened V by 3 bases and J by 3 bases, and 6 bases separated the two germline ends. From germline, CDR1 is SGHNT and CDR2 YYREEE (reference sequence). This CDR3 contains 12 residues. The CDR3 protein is CASSWPEETQYF. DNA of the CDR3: TGTGCCAGCAGCTGGCCCGAAGAGACCCAGTACTTC.

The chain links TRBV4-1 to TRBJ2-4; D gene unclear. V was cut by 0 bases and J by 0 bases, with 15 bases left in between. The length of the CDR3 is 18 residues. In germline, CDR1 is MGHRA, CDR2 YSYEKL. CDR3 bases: TGCGCCAGCAGCCAAGAGTTCTTAGGGTACCAAGCCAAAAACATTCAGTACTTC. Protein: CASSQEFLGYQAKNIQYF.

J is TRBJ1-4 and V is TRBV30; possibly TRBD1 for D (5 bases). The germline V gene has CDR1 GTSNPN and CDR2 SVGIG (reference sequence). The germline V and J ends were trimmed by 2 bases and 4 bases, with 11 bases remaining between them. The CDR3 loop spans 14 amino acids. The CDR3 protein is CAWSKQELNEKLFF. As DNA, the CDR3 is TGTGCCTGGAGTAAACAGGAGCTTAATGAAAAACTGTTTTTT.

CDR3 sequence: CASSQDRGGRGEKLFF. The CDR3 region has the DNA TGCGCCAGCAGCCAAGACAGGGGGGGGCGAGGTGAAAAACTGTTTTTT. The chain uses TRBV4-1 and TRBJ1-4; TRBD1 matches at 7 bases. This CDR3 is 16 amino acids long. Looked up from germline, CDR1 is MGHRA and CDR2 is YSYEKL. V was pared by 0 bases and J by 7 bases, with 8 bases of the junction left unmatched.

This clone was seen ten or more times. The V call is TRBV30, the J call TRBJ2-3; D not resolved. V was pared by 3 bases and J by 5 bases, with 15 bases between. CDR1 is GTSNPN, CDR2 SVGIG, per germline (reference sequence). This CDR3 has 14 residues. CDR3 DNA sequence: TGTGCCTGGAGACCCGGGCTTGGGCGAGATACGCAGTATTTT. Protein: CAWRPGLGRDTQYF.

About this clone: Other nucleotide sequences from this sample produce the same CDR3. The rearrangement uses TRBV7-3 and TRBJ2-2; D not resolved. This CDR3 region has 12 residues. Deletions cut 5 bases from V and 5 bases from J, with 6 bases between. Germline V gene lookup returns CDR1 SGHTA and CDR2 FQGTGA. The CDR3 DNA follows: TGTGCCAGCAGCCCTACGACCGGGGAGCTGTTTTTT. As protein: CASSPTTGELFF.

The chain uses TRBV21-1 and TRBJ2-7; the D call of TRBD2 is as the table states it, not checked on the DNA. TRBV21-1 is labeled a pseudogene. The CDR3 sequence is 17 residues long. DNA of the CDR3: TGTGCCAGCAGCACGCGCCATGATATGGGGGAGGGGAGCGAGCAGTACTTC. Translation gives CASSTRHDMGEGSEQYF.

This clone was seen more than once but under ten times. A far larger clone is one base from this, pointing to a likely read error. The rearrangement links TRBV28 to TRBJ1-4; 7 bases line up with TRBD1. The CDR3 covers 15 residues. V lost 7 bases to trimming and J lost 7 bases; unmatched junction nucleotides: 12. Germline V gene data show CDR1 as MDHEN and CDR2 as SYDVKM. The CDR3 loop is CASNLNGQGGEKLFF. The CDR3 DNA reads TGTGCCAGCAACCTCAACGGGCAGGGGGGTGAAAAACTGTTTTTT.

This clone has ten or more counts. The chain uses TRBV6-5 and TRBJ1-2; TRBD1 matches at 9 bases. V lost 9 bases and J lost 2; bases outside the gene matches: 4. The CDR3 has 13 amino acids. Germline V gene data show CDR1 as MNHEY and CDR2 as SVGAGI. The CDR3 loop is CASYRGQNYGYTF. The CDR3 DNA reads TGTGCCAGTTACAGGGGGCAAAACTATGGCTACACCTTC.

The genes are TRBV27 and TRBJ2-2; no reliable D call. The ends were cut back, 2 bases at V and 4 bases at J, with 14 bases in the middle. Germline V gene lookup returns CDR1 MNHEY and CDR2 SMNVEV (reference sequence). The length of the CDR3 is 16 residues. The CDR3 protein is CASSLGRSPATGELFF. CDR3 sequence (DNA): TGTGCCAGCAGTTTAGGGCGGAGTCCGGCCACCGGGGAGCTGTTTTTT.

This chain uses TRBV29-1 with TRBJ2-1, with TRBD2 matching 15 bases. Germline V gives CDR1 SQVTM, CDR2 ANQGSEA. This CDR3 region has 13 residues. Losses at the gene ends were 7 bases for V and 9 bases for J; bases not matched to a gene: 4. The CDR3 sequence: CSGGLAGGFEQFF. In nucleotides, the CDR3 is TGCAGCGGGGGACTAGCGGGAGGTTTTGAGCAGTTCTTC.

The CDR3 here is CSARGVEQFF. The DNA of the CDR3 is TGCAGTGCTAGAGGGGTTGAGCAGTTCTTC. The chain joins TRBV20-1 to TRBJ2-1; D gene uncertain. The CDR3 has 10 residues. The germline V and J ends were trimmed by 1 base and 9 bases, with 4 bases remaining between them. From germline, CDR1 is DFQATT and CDR2 SNEGSKA (reference sequence).

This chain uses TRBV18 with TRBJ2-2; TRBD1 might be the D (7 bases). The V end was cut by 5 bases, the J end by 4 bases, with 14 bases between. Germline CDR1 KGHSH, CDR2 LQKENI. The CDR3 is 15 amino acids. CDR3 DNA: TGTGCCAGCTCAACCAGACAGGGAGGCACCGGGGAGCTGTTTTTT. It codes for CASSTRQGGTGELFF.

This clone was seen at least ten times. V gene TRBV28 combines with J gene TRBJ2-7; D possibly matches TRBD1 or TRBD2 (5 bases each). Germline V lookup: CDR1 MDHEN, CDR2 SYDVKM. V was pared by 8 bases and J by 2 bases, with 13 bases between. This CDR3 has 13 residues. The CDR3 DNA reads TGTGCCAGCCACCGGGACGCACCCTACGAGCAGTACTTC. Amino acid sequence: CASHRDAPYEQYF.

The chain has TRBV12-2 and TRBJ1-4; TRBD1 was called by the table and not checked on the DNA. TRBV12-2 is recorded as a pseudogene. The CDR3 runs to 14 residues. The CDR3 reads CASRLPGGSEKLFF. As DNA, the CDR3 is TGTGCAAGTCGCTTACCAGGGGGTTCTGAAAAACTGTTTTTT.

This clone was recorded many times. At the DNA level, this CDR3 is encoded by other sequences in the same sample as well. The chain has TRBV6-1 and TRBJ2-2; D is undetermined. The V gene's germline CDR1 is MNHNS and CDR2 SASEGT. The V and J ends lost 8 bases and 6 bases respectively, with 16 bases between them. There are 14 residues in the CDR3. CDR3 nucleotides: TGTGCCAGCGGCGGCGGTTCGTACGCCGGGGAGCTGTTTTTT. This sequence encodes CASGGGSYAGELFF.

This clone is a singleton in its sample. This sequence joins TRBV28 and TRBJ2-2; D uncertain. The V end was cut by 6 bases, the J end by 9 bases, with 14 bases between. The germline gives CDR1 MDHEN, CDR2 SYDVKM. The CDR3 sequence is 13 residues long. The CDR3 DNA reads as TGTGCCAGCAGGCCGTTGGGCTCCAGGGAGCTGTTTTTT. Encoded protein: CASRPLGSRELFF.

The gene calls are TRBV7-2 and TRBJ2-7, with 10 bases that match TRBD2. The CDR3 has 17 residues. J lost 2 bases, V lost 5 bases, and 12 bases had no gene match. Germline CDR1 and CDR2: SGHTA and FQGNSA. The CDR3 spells CASSLQSGRASPYEQYF. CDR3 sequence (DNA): TGTGCCAGCAGCCTTCAGAGCGGGAGGGCTTCCCCCTACGAGCAGTACTTC.

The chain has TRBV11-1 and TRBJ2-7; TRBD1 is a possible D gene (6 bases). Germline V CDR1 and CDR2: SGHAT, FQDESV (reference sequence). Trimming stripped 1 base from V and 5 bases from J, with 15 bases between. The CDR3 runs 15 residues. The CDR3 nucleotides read TGTGCCAGCAGCTTAGGGCCTGGGGGCGTTCACGAGCAGTACTTC. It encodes CASSLGPGGVHEQYF.

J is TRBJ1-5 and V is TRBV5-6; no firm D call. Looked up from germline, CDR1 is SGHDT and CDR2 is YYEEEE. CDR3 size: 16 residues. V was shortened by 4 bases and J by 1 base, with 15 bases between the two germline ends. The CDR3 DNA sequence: TGTGCCAGCAGCACCGCGCACATGGCCAGCAATCAGCCCCAGCATTTT. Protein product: CASSTAHMASNQPQHF.

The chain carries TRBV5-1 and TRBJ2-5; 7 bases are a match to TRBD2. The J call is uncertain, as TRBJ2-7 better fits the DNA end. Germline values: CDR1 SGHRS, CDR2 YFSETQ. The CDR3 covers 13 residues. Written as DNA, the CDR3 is TGCGCCAGCAGCTTGAACAGCGGGGACGAGCAGTACTTC. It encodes CASSLNSGDEQYF.

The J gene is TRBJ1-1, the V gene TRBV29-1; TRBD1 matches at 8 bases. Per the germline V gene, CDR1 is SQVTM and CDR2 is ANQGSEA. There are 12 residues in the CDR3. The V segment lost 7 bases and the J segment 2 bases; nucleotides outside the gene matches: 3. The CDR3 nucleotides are TGCAGCGCGGGACAGGCAAACACTGAAGCTTTCTTT. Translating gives CSAGQANTEAFF.